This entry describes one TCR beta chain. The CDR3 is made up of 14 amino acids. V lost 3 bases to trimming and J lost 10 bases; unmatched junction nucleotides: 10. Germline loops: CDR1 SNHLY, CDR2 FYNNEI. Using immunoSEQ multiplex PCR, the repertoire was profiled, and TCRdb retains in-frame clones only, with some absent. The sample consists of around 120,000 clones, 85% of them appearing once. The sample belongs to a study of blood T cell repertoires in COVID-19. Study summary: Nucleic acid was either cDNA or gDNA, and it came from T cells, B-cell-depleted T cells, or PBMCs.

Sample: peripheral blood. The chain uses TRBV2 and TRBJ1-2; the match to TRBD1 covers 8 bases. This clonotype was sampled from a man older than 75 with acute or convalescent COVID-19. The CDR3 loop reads CASSDRQGILDYTF. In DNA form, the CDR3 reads TGTGCCAGCAGTGATAGACAGGGGATCTTGGACTACACCTTC.